Listed below are T cell receptor beta chains from one sample, sequenced in a study of cytomegalovirus exposure and HLA in healthy donors. The repertoire was sequenced with immunoSEQ multiplex PCR; TCRdb's copy has only in-frame clones and lacks some. The table records 100,000 to 150,000 clones, 65% to 90% of them present only once. Sequenced: PBMCs. All receptors derive from a man between 50 and 59 years old in good health and CMV-seronegative. Both conserved end residues are part of each CDR3. The D gene is left open where the match is weak. Clone size, where shown, is once, few, many, or a class for clones that have expanded.

TRBJ2-1	.	.	TRBV7-8	CASSSQGDEQFF	TGTGCCAGCAGCTCACAGGGCGATGAGCAGTTCTTC
TRBJ2-1	.	.	TRBV7-9	CASSPDSYNEQFF	TGTGCCAGCAGCCCCGACAGTTACAATGAGCAGTTCTTC
TRBJ2-2	.	once	TRBV6-5	CASSYSTYTGELFF	TGTGCCAGCAGTTACTCGACATATACCGGGGAGCTGTTTTTT
TRBJ1-1	.	.	TRBV10-2	CASRSMNTEAFF	TGCGCCAGCAGGTCCATGAACACTGAAGCTTTCTTT
TRBJ2-5	.	.	TRBV11-2	CASSLAGQGETQYF	TGTGCCAGCAGCTTAGCCGGGCAGGGGGAGACCCAGTACTTC
TRBJ1-1	.	.	TRBV7-2	CASSVRGGAGEAFF	TGTGCCAGCAGCGTGAGAGGAGGAGCGGGTGAAGCTTTCTTT
TRBJ2-2	.	.	TRBV6-4	CASSDSQSTGELFF	TGTGCCAGCAGTGACTCACAGAGCACCGGGGAGCTGTTTTTT
TRBJ1-4	.	.	TRBV6-5	CASSYEGGATNEKLFF	TGTGCCAGCAGTTACGAAGGCGGCGCAACTAATGAAAAACTGTTTTTT
TRBJ1-3	.	once	TRBV5-4	CASSLDRGNPSGNTIYF	TGTGCCAGCAGCTTGGATAGGGGGAACCCCTCTGGAAACACCATATATTTT
TRBJ2-2	TRBD2	few	TRBV5-4	CASSLQTSGGVIGELFF	TGTGCCAGCAGCCTTCAGACTAGCGGGGGGGTGATCGGGGAGCTGTTTTTT
TRBJ1-4	.	.	TRBV2	CASSTGLTNEKLFF	TGTGCCAGCAGTACAGGGTTAACTAATGAAAAACTGTTTTTT
TRBJ2-1	TRBD2	.	TRBV14	CASSQGAGGYSYNEQFF	TGTGCCAGCAGCCAAGGCGCGGGGGGTTACTCCTACAATGAGCAGTTCTTC
TRBJ2-7	TRBD1	.	TRBV6-5	CASSYGTGTNYEQYF	TGTGCCAGCAGTTACGGGACAGGGACAAACTACGAGCAGTACTTC
TRBJ1-6	.	once	TRBV27	CASSLSQGRSYNSPLHF	TGTGCCAGCAGTTTATCCCAGGGCCGCTCCTATAATTCACCCCTCCACTTT
TRBJ1-5	.	.	TRBV4-2	CASSQERGPHQPQHF	TGTGCCAGCAGCCAAGAACGTGGGCCCCATCAGCCCCAGCATTTT
TRBJ2-7	.	.	TRBV4-1	CASSQDPGRTVHYEQYF	TGCGCCAGCAGCCAAGATCCGGGTAGGACAGTCCATTACGAGCAGTACTTC
TRBJ1-4	TRBD1	.	TRBV4-1	CASSQRQGDEKLFF	TGCGCCAGCAGCCAACGACAGGGGGATGAAAAACTGTTTTTT
TRBJ1-3	TRBD1	.	TRBV20-1	CSADRRNTIYF	TGCAGTGCGGACAGGCGAAACACCATATATTTT
TRBJ2-6	TRBD1	.	TRBV5-1	CASSPSGGGAGANVLTF	TGCGCCAGCAGCCCGTCAGGGGGCGGCGCTGGGGCCAACGTCCTGACTTTC
TRBJ2-5	TRBD1	.	TRBV9	CASSVGTGQETQYF	TGTGCCAGCAGCGTAGGGACAGGACAAGAGACCCAGTACTTC
TRBJ2-2	.	.	TRBV5-1	CASSSKTRGGSGELFF	TGCGCCAGCAGCTCCAAAACTAGAGGTGGGTCCGGGGAGCTGTTTTTT
TRBJ2-7	.	.	TRBV29-1	CSVAPGGSFYEQYF	TGCAGCGTTGCCCCCGGGGGTTCCTTCTACGAGCAGTACTTC
TRBJ1-1	.	once	TRBV4-2	CASSQDWGDEAFF	TGTGCCAGCAGCCAAGACTGGGGGGATGAAGCTTTCTTT
TRBJ2-7	.	.	TRBV29-1	CSVAKTYEQYF	TGCAGCGTTGCTAAGACCTACGAGCAGTACTTC